This TCR beta chain stems from a study of Ad26.COV2.S vaccination and SARS-CoV-2 variants. Looking at the study overall: Enrolled in COV1001, the donor was in the Ad26.COV2.S trial arm, which received the vaccine. Doses of Ad26.COV2.S were injected into muscle once or twice, 56 days apart.

Trimming removed 1 base from V and 0 bases from J, with 9 bases in between. Germline CDR1 reads LGHNA; CDR2 reads YSLEER. The CDR3 is 15 residues long. Using immunoSEQ multiplex PCR, the repertoire was profiled, and TCRdb retains in-frame clones only, with some absent. The repertoire holds about 480,000 clones, with about 83% as singletons. Treatment denoted: around 19 received Ad26.COV2.S at low or high dose, single or two shots; 5 received placebo; per-sample allocation not given. Sampling took place 63 days after the first vaccine or placebo injection. Sequenced here: peripheral blood, sampled in a trial of Ad26.COV2.S vaccine versus placebo. This TCR came from a person between 18 and 65 years old who received the Ad26.COV2.S COVID-19 vaccine or a placebo. This sequence joins TRBV4-3 and TRBJ2-5; possible D gene TRBD1, 6 bases. CDR3 residues: CASSQGQGYQETQYF. The CDR3 nucleotides are TGCGCCAGCAGCCAAGGGCAGGGGTACCAAGAGACCCAGTACTTC.